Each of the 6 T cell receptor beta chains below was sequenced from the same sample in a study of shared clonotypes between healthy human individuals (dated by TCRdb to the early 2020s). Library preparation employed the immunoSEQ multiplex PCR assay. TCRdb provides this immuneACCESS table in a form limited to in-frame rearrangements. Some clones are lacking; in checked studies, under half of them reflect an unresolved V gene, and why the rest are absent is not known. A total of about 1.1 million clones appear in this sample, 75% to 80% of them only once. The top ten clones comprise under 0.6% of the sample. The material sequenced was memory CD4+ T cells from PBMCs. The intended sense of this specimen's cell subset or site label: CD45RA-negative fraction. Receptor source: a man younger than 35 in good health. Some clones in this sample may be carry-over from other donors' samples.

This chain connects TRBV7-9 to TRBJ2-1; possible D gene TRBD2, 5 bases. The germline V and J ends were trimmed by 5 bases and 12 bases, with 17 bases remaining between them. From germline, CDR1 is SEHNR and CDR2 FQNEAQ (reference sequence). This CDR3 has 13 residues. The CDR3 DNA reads TGTGCCAGCAGCGGGAGCGCGACTCCTGGGCAGTTCTTC. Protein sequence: CASSGSATPGQFF.

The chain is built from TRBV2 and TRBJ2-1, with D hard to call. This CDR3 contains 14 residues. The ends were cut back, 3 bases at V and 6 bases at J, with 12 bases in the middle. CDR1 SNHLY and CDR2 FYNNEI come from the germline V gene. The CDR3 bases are TGTGCCAGCAGTGACTTGGCCTCCATCAATGAGCAGTTCTTC. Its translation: CASSDLASINEQFF. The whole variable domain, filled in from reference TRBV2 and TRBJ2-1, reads EPEVTQTPSHQVTQMGQEVILRCVPISNHLYFYWYRQILGQKVEFLVSFYNNEISEKSEIFDDQFSVERPDGSNFTLKIRSTKLEDSAMYFCASSDLASINEQFFGPGTRLTVL.

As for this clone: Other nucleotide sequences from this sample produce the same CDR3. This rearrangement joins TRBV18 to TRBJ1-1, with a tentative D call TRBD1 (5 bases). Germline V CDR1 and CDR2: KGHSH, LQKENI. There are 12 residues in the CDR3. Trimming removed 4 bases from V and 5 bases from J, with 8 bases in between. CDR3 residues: CASSQSGTEAFF. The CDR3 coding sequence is TGTGCCAGCTCACAGTCAGGGACTGAAGCTTTCTTT.

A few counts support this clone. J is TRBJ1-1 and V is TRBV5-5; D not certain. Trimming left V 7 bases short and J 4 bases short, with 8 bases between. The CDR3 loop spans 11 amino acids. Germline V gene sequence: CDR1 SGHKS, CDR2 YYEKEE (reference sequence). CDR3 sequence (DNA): TGTGCCAGCTCGGGCGCCACTGAAGCTTTCTTT. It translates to CASSGATEAFF.

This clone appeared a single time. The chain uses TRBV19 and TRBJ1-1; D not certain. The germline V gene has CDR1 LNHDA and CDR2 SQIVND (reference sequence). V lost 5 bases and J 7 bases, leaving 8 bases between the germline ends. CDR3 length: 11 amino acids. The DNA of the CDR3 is TGTGCCAGTAGTCAGGCCGTTGAAGCTTTCTTT. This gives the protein CASSQAVEAFF.

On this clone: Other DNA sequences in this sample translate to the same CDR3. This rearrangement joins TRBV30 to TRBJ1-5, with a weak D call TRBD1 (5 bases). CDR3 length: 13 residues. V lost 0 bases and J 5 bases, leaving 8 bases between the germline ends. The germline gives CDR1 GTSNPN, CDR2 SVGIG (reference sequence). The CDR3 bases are TGTGCCTGGAGTGTGCAGGGTTATCAGCCCCAGCATTTT. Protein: CAWSVQGYQPQHF.